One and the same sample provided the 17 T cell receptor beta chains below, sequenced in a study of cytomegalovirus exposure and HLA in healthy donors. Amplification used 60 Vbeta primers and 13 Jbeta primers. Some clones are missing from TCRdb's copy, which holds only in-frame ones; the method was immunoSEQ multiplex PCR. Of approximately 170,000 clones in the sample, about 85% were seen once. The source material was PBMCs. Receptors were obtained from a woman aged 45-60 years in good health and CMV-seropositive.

The DNA of the CDR3 is TGTGCCAGCAGTTTTGGGACCGGGACAGGGGTCTACGAGCAGTACTTC. Translation: CASSFGTGTGVYEQYF. The chain uses TRBV28 and TRBJ2-7; 10 bases line up with TRBD1. The CDR3 loop spans 16 amino acids. J lost 3 bases, V lost 3 bases, and 8 bases had no gene match. Germline-derived CDR1 and CDR2 are MDHEN and SYDVKM.

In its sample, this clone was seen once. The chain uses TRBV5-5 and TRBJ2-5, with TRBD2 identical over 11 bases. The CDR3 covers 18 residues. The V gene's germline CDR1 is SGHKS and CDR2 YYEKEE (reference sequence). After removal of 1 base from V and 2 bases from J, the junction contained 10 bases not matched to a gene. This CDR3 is CASSLILAGVRGQETQYF. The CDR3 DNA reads TGTGCCAGCAGCTTGATACTAGCGGGAGTAAGAGGGCAAGAGACCCAGTACTTC. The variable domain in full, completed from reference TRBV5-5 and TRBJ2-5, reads DAGVTQSPTHLIKTRGQQVTLRCSPISGHKSVSWYQQVLGQGPQFIFQYYEKEERGRGNFPDRFSARQFPNYSSELNVNALLLGDSALYLCASSLILAGVRGQETQYFGPGTRLLVL.

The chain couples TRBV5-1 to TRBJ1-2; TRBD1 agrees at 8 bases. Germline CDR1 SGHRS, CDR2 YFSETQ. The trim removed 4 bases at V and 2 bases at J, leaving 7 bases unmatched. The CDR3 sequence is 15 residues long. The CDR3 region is CASSRTGQENYGYTF. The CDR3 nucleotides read TGCGCCAGCAGCCGGACGGGACAGGAAAACTATGGCTACACCTTC.

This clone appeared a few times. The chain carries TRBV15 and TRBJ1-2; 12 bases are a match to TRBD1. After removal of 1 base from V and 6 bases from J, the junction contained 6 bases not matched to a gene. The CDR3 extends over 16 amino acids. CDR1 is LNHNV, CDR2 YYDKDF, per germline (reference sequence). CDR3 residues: CATSRGGTGGEDGYTF. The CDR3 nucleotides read TGTGCCACCAGCAGAGGCGGGACAGGGGGCGAAGATGGCTACACCTTC.

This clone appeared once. In DNA, the CDR3 is TGTGCCAGCAGCTTGGGGACTAGCGGGGGGATTACCGGGGAGCTGTTTTTT. Its translation: CASSLGTSGGITGELFF. This chain links TRBV11-3 with TRBJ2-2; 15 bases match TRBD2. The trim removed 3 bases at V and 5 bases at J, leaving 4 bases unmatched. CDR1 SGHNT and CDR2 YENEEA come from the germline V gene. The CDR3 consists of 17 residues.

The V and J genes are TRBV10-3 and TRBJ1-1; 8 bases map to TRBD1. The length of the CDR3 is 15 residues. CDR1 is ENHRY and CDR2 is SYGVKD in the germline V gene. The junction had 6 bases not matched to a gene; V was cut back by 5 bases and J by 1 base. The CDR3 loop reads CAISLGQGENTEAFF. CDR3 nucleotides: TGTGCCATCAGTTTAGGACAGGGAGAGAACACTGAAGCTTTCTTT.

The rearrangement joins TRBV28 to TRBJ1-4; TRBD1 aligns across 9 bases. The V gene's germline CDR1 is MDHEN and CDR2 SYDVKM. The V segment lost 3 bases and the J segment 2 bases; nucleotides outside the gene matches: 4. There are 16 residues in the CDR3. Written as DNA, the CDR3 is TGTGCCAGCAGTTTTTTGGGGACAGGGACTAATGAAAAACTGTTTTTT. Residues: CASSFLGTGTNEKLFF.

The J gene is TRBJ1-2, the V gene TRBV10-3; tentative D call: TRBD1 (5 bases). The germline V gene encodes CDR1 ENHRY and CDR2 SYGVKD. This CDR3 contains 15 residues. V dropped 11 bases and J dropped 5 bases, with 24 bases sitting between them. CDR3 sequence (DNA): TGTGCCCTCAAGGAGGGGAACCCCGACTCGTATGGCTACACCTTC. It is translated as CALKEGNPDSYGYTF.

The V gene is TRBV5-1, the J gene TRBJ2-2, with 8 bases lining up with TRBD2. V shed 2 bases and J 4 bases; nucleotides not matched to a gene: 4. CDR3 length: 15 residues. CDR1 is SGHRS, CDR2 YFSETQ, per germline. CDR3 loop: CASSLGTRPTGELFF. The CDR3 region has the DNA TGCGCCAGCAGCTTAGGGACTAGACCCACCGGGGAGCTGTTTTTT.

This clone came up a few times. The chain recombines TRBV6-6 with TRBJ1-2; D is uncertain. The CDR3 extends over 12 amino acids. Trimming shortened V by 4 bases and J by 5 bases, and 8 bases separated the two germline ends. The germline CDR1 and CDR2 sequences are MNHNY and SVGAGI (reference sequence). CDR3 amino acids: CASSFPGYGYTF. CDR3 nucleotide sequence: TGTGCCAGCAGTTTCCCGGGGTATGGCTACACCTTC.

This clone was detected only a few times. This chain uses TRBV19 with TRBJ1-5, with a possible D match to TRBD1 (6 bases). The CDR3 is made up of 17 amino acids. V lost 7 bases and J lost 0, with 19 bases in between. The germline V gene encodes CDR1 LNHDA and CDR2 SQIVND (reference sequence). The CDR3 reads CASTSRRDIYSNQPQHF. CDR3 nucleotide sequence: TGTGCCAGTACCTCAAGAAGGGACATCTATAGCAATCAGCCCCAGCATTTT.

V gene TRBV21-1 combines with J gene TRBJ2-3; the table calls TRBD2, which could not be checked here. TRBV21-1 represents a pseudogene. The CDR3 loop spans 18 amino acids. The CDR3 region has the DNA TGTGCCAGCAGCTCCCGATCAGGACTAGCGGGAGACACAGATACGCAGTATTTT. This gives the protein CASSSRSGLAGDTDTQYF.

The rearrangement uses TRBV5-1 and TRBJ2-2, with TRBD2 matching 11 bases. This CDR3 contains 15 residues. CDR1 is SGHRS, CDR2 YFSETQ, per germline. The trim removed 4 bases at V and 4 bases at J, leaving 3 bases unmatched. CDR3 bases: TGCGCCAGCAGCGATAGCGGGGGGGCCACCGGGGAGCTGTTTTTT. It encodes CASSDSGGATGELFF.

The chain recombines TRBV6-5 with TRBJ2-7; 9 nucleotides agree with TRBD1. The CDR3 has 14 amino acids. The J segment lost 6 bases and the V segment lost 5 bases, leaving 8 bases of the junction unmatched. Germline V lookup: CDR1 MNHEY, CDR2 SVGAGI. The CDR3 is CASSRRTGAAEQYF. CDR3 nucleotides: TGTGCCAGCAGTCGCCGGACAGGGGCGGCCGAGCAGTACTTC.

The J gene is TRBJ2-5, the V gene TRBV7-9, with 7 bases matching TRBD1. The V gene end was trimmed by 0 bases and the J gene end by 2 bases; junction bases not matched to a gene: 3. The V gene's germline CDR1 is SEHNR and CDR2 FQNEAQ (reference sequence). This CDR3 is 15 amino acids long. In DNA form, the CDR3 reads TGTGCCAGCAGCTTAGCGATGGGACAGCAAGAGACCCAGTACTTC. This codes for CASSLAMGQQETQYF.

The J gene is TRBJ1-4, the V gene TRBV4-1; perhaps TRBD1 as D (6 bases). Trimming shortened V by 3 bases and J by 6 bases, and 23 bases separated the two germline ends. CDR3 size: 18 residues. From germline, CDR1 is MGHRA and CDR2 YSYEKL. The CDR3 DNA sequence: TGCGCCAGCAGCCATGAAGATAGGGGGGGACAAGAGGATGAAAAACTGTTTTTT. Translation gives CASSHEDRGGQEDEKLFF.

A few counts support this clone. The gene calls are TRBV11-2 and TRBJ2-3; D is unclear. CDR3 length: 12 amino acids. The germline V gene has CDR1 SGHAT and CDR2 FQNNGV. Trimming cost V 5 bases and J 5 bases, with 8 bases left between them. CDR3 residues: CASSRAGDTQYF. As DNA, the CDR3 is TGTGCCAGCAGCCGAGCAGGAGATACGCAGTATTTT. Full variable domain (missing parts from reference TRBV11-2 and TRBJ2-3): EAGVAQSPRYKIIEKRQSVAFWCNPISGHATLYWYQQILGQGPKLLIQFQNNGVVDDSQLPKDRFSAERLKGVDSTLKIQPAKLEDSAVYLCASSRAGDTQYFGPGTRLTVL.